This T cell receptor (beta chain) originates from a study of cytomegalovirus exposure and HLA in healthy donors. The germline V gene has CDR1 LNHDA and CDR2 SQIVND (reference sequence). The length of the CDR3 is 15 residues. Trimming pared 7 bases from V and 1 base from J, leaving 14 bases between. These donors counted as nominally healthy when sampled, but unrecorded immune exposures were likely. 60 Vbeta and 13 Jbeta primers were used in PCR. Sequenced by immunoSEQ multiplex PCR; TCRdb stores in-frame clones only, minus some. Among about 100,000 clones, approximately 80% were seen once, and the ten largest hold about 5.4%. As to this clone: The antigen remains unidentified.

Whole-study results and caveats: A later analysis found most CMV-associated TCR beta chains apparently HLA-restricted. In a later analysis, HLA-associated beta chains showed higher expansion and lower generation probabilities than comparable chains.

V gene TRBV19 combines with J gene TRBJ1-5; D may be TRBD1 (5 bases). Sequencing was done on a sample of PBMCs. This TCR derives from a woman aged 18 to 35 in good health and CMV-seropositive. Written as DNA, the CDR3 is TGTGCCAGTACTTCGTCAGGGTCCAGCAATCAGCCCCAGCATTTT. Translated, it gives CASTSSGSSNQPQHF.